Listed below are T cell receptor beta chains from one sample, sequenced in a study of OX40 agonist ivuxolimab in advanced cancers. Repertoires were generated with immunoSEQ multiplex PCR, while TCRdb's copy carries only in-frame clones and drops some. Of 60,000 to 70,000 clones in the sample, about 79% were seen once. The starting material was CD4+ or CD8+ T cells sorted from blood, obtained in a trial of the OX40 agonist ivuxolimab. These receptors originate from an adult with an advanced solid tumor such as melanoma, head and neck, liver or kidney cancer. The CDR3 runs from the conserved cysteine through the conserved F or W. D genes are given only for firm matches. Size is omitted from some rows. Given values are once, few, many or a class for expanded clones.

clone size: many; V gene: TRBV6-5; J gene: TRBJ2-3; D gene: .; CDR3 DNA: TGTGCCAGCAGTACGACAGGTCCCCCCACAGATACGCAGTATTTT; CDR3 protein: CASSTTGPPTDTQYF
clone size: .; V gene: TRBV7-6; J gene: TRBJ2-1; D gene: .; CDR3 DNA: TGTGCCAGCAGCTTAGTGTTTGGGTACAATGAGCAGTTCTTC; CDR3 protein: CASSLVFGYNEQFF
clone size: .; V gene: TRBV23-1; J gene: TRBJ2-7; D gene: TRBD2; CDR3 DNA: TGCGCCAGCAGTACACGGGAGGAATCCTACGAGCAGTACTTC; CDR3 protein: CASSTREESYEQYF
clone size: .; V gene: TRBV7-2; J gene: TRBJ2-1; D gene: TRBD2; CDR3 DNA: TGTGCCAGCAGCCGCGGGACTAGCGCCTCCTACAATGAGCAGTTCTTC; CDR3 protein: CASSRGTSASYNEQFF
clone size: .; V gene: TRBV4-1; J gene: TRBJ2-3; D gene: .; CDR3 DNA: TGCGCCAGCAGCCAACATGGACAGCCCACAGATACGCAGTATTTT; CDR3 protein: CASSQHGQPTDTQYF
clone size: once; V gene: TRBV4-2; J gene: TRBJ2-7; D gene: .; CDR3 DNA: TGTGCCAGCAGCCAAGGGCAGGGCTCCTACGAGCAGTACTTC; CDR3 protein: CASSQGQGSYEQYF
clone size: .; V gene: TRBV10-3; J gene: TRBJ2-2; D gene: .; CDR3 DNA: TGTGCCATCAGTGAGTCTGTAATAGCGGTTAACACCGGGGAGCTGTTTTTT; CDR3 protein: CAISESVIAVNTGELFF
clone size: .; V gene: TRBV5-1; J gene: TRBJ2-7; D gene: .; CDR3 DNA: TGCGCCAGCAGCTTGGCGGACGGCAGCTCCTACGAGCAGTACTTC; CDR3 protein: CASSLADGSSYEQYF
clone size: .; V gene: TRBV5-8; J gene: TRBJ2-1; D gene: .; CDR3 DNA: TGTGCCAGCAGCTTGGGATATATGGGTGAGCAGTTCTTC; CDR3 protein: CASSLGYMGEQFF
clone size: .; V gene: TRBV6-1; J gene: TRBJ2-7; D gene: .; CDR3 DNA: TGTGCCAGCAGAACCGGGACGGTCGGCCTCTACGAGCAGTACTTC; CDR3 protein: CASRTGTVGLYEQYF
clone size: .; V gene: TRBV11-2; J gene: TRBJ2-1; D gene: .; CDR3 DNA: TGTGCCAGCAGCTTGGGGGCGGGAGCTCAGAATGAGCAGTTCTTC; CDR3 protein: CASSLGAGAQNEQFF
clone size: .; V gene: TRBV5-1; J gene: TRBJ2-1; D gene: .; CDR3 DNA: TGCGCCAGCGGTGGCTCCTACAATGAGCAGTTCTTC; CDR3 protein: CASGGSYNEQFF
clone size: .; V gene: TRBV7-9; J gene: TRBJ2-7; D gene: .; CDR3 DNA: TGTGCCAGCAGTACGTCCGGTGGCGAGCAGTACTTC; CDR3 protein: CASSTSGGEQYF
clone size: .; V gene: TRBV10-3; J gene: TRBJ2-1; D gene: TRBD2; CDR3 DNA: TGTGCCATCAGTGGAACTACTAGCGGGAGGGAAAATGAGCAGTTCTTC; CDR3 protein: CAISGTTSGRENEQFF
clone size: .; V gene: TRBV28; J gene: TRBJ1-2; D gene: .; CDR3 DNA: TGTGCCAGCAGTGCCTCCAGGGCGAATGGCTACACCTTC; CDR3 protein: CASSASRANGYTF
clone size: .; V gene: TRBV5-1; J gene: TRBJ1-1; D gene: TRBD1; CDR3 DNA: TGCGCCAGCAGCTTGGAAGGGACAGAGAACACTGAAGCTTTCTTT; CDR3 protein: CASSLEGTENTEAFF
clone size: .; V gene: TRBV19; J gene: TRBJ2-1; D gene: .; CDR3 DNA: TGTGCTTCGGGAAGTACCTACAATGAGCAGTTCTTC; CDR3 protein: CASGSTYNEQFF
clone size: .; V gene: TRBV19; J gene: TRBJ1-2; D gene: .; CDR3 DNA: TGTGCCAGTAGTAGGAACGCGGGGACCACTGGCTACACCTTC; CDR3 protein: CASSRNAGTTGYTF
clone size: .; V gene: TRBV27; J gene: TRBJ1-1; D gene: TRBD1; CDR3 DNA: TGTGCCAGCAGCCCGAGACAGGGTTACATTGAAGCTTTCTTT; CDR3 protein: CASSPRQGYIEAFF
clone size: .; V gene: TRBV19; J gene: TRBJ2-7; D gene: .; CDR3 DNA: TGTGCCAGTTGCCTCCCCCGGGACTGGTCCTACGAGCAGTACTTC; CDR3 protein: CASCLPRDWSYEQYF
clone size: .; V gene: TRBV19; J gene: TRBJ2-7; D gene: .; CDR3 DNA: TGTGCCAGTAGTATCCGTCAGGGCCCCTACGAGCAGTACTTC; CDR3 protein: CASSIRQGPYEQYF
clone size: .; V gene: TRBV18; J gene: TRBJ1-3; D gene: TRBD1; CDR3 DNA: TGTGCCAGCTCACCGACGACCGACAGGGCCTCTGGAAACACCATATATTTT; CDR3 protein: CASSPTTDRASGNTIYF
clone size: .; V gene: TRBV5-5; J gene: TRBJ1-2; D gene: .; CDR3 DNA: TGTGCCAGCAGCTCGAAAAACTATGGCTACACCTTC; CDR3 protein: CASSSKNYGYTF
clone size: .; V gene: TRBV19; J gene: TRBJ2-7; D gene: .; CDR3 DNA: TGTGCCAGTAGTATAGGGGGACACGACGAGCAGTACTTC; CDR3 protein: CASSIGGHDEQYF
clone size: .; V gene: TRBV4-1; J gene: TRBJ2-7; D gene: TRBD2; CDR3 DNA: TGCGCCAGCAGCCGACAACTAGCGGAGACCTACGAGCAGTACTTC; CDR3 protein: CASSRQLAETYEQYF
clone size: few; V gene: TRBV5-4; J gene: TRBJ1-4; D gene: .; CDR3 DNA: TGTGCCAGCAGCCTCACTTCCGGCAGCGAAAAACTGTTTTTT; CDR3 protein: CASSLTSGSEKLFF
clone size: few; V gene: TRBV2; J gene: TRBJ2-3; D gene: .; CDR3 DNA: TGTGCCAGCTTGGGGGACGGAGGGCTGGATACGCAGTATTTT; CDR3 protein: CASLGDGGLDTQYF